The 32 T cell receptor beta chains listed next were all sequenced from one sample in a study of cytomegalovirus exposure and HLA in healthy donors. It was with 60 Vbeta and 13 Jbeta primers that the PCR ran. Assay: immunoSEQ multiplex PCR; the TCRdb copy retains only in-frame clones and omits some. Found here are approximately 140,000 clones, about three quarters of them singletons; the top ten hold 2.5% to 3%. Sequenced material: PBMCs. These receptors all come from a human donor in good health.

This clone showed up just a few times. The chain couples TRBV6-1 to TRBJ1-5; D call uncertain. The CDR3 length is 14 residues. Trimming removed 2 bases at V and 3 bases at J, with 8 bases between. Germline CDR1 MNHNS, CDR2 SASEGT. Here the CDR3 DNA reads TGTGCCAGCAGTGAAACGGGGTCCAATCAGCCCCAGCATTTT. It encodes CASSETGSNQPQHF.

This chain links TRBV4-3 with TRBJ1-6; TRBD1 might be the D (6 bases). V gave up 1 base and J gave up 9 bases, with 13 bases separating them. Germline loops: CDR1 LGHNA, CDR2 YSLEER. The CDR3 is made up of 15 amino acids. The CDR3 loop reads CASSQGKGVPSPLHF. DNA of the CDR3: TGCGCCAGCAGCCAAGGCAAGGGGGTACCTTCACCCCTCCACTTT.

The table lists this clone with a count of one. The V call is TRBV19, the J call TRBJ1-5, with 9 bases matching TRBD1. V was clipped by 10 bases and J by 0 bases; unmatched bases: 10. CDR1 is LNHDA, CDR2 SQIVND, per germline (reference sequence). This CDR3 region has 16 residues. The CDR3 sequence is CATRQGGTYSNQPQHF. In DNA, the CDR3 is TGTGCCACCAGACAGGGGGGGACCTATAGCAATCAGCCCCAGCATTTT.

This chain links TRBV19 with TRBJ1-6, with D possibly being TRBD1 (5 bases). This CDR3 contains 17 residues. Trimming left V 5 bases short and J 6 bases short, with 20 bases between. Per germline, CDR1 LNHDA and CDR2 SQIVND (reference sequence). CDR3 bases: TGTGCCAGTAGTTCCCGACCGGGAGAGGGACCTAATTCACCCCTCCACTTT. Translated, it gives CASSSRPGEGPNSPLHF.

This clone appeared once. The CDR3 protein is CASSLLSYEQYF. The CDR3 DNA follows: TGTGCCAGCAGCTTGTTATCCTACGAGCAGTACTTC. The rearrangement joins TRBV11-2 to TRBJ2-7; D call uncertain. Germline CDR1 is SGHAT and CDR2 is FQNNGV. Trimming took 3 bases from V and 1 from J, leaving 4 bases between them. This CDR3 spans 12 amino acids.

The J gene is TRBJ2-5, the V gene TRBV27, with TRBD2 matching 7 bases. The CDR3 is made up of 13 amino acids. J gave up 2 bases and V 6 bases, and 3 bases lay outside the gene matches. The germline V gene encodes CDR1 MNHEY and CDR2 SMNVEV (reference sequence). CDR3 nucleotide sequence: TGTGCCAGCAGGGGGGGAGGGCAAGAGACCCAGTACTTC. Translated, it gives CASRGGGQETQYF.

This clone was counted only a few times. The chain carries TRBV7-2 and TRBJ2-7; perhaps TRBD2 as D (6 bases). Between the trimmed V and J ends, which lost 1 base and 3 bases, there was a span of 19 bases. Looked up from germline, CDR1 is SGHTA and CDR2 is FQGNSA. The CDR3 runs to 17 residues. The DNA for the CDR3 is TGTGCCAGCAGCTTAGATAGGGCGGGGTCCAGAAACTACGAGCAGTACTTC. Translated: CASSLDRAGSRNYEQYF.

The chain couples TRBV6-6 to TRBJ1-2; D is perhaps TRBD1 (5 bases). V lost 2 bases, J lost 1 base, and 11 bases lay in between. CDR3 length equals 15 residues. Germline loops: CDR1 MNHNY, CDR2 SVGAGI (reference sequence). The CDR3 protein is CASSYADKGNYGYTF. The CDR3 DNA sequence: TGTGCCAGCAGTTACGCGGACAAGGGTAACTATGGCTACACCTTC.

With respect to this clone: One end of the junction fails to match germline, which may point to a read error. This chain uses TRBV5-1 with TRBJ1-1; D may be TRBD1 (5 bases). CDR3 size: 15 residues. Germline V gene data show CDR1 as SGHRS and CDR2 as YFSETQ. CDR3 region: CASGFRGTGNTEAFF. As DNA, the CDR3 is TGCGCCAGCGGCTTCCGCGGGACGGGGAACACTGAAGCTTTCTTT. The full variable domain, in which reference TRBV5-1 and TRBJ1-1 provide the parts outside the CDR3, is KAGVTQTPRYLIKTRGQQVTLSCSPISGHRSVSWYQQTPGQGLQFLFEYFSETQRNKGNFPGRFSGRQFSNSRSEMNVSTLELGDSALYLCASGFRGTGNTEAFFGQGTRLTVV.

This clone was seen more than once but under ten times. The V gene is TRBV6-1, the J gene TRBJ2-5; TRBD1 matches 7 bases. The CDR3 extends over 15 amino acids. CDR1 is MNHNS and CDR2 is SASEGT in the germline V gene. V shed 11 bases and J 5 bases; nucleotides not matched to a gene: 17. The CDR3 region is CAAAARRGGVETQYF. In DNA, the CDR3 is TGTGCCGCAGCAGCCCGGAGAGGGGGCGTCGAGACCCAGTACTTC.

This clone is a singleton in its sample. This chain links TRBV19 with TRBJ2-3; 12 bases fit TRBD2. Losses at the gene ends were 2 bases for V and 4 bases for J; bases not matched to a gene: 4. Germline lookup yields CDR1 LNHDA and CDR2 SQIVND (reference sequence). This CDR3 has 16 amino acids. The CDR3 coding sequence is TGTGCCAGTAGTATAAGACTAGCGGGAGTCGCAGATACGCAGTATTTT. Protein sequence: CASSIRLAGVADTQYF.

The gene calls are TRBV11-2 and TRBJ1-3; possible D gene TRBD1, 6 bases. This CDR3 contains 16 residues. Trimming pared 5 bases from V and 2 bases from J, leaving 16 bases between. The germline gives CDR1 SGHAT, CDR2 FQNNGV. This chain's CDR3 is CASSQPRGSPGNTIYF. The CDR3 region has the DNA TGTGCCAGCAGCCAGCCTAGGGGGAGCCCTGGAAACACCATATATTTT.

As to this clone: One junction end does not reproduce the germline sequence, and a read error may be involved. V is TRBV7-8 and J is TRBJ2-5; no reliable D call. In germline, CDR1 is SGHVS, CDR2 FQNEAQ. The CDR3 loop spans 11 amino acids. This chain's CDR3 is CASSLIEAQYF. The CDR3 DNA reads TGTGCCAGCAGCTTAATAGAGGCCCAGTACTTC.

This clone was detected once. This chain uses TRBV5-4 with TRBJ1-4, with 9 nucleotides matching TRBD1. The CDR3 is made up of 15 amino acids. V lost 3 bases and J lost 8; bases outside the gene matches: 8. From germline, CDR1 is SGHNT and CDR2 YYREEE (reference sequence). The CDR3 nucleotides read TGTGCCAGCAGCTCATGGGGGACAGGGTCGGAAAAACTGTTTTTT. Translated: CASSSWGTGSEKLFF. Complete variable domain (other parts from reference TRBV5-4 and TRBJ1-4): ETGVTQSPTHLIKTRGQQVTLRCSSQSGHNTVSWYQQALGQGPQFIFQYYREEENGRGNFPPRFSGLQFPNYSSELNVNALELDDSALYLCASSSWGTGSEKLFFGSGTQLSVL.

V usage is TRBV19 and J usage is TRBJ2-1; D not certain. Germline CDR1 reads LNHDA; CDR2 reads SQIVND (reference sequence). The CDR3 consists of 13 residues. The V end was cut by 5 bases, the J end by 3 bases, with 8 bases between. CDR3 DNA sequence: TGTGCCAGTAGTCGACACAACTACAATGAGCAGTTCTTC. This translates into CASSRHNYNEQFF.

This rearrangement joins TRBV7-8 to TRBJ2-5, with 13 bases matching TRBD2. Germline CDR1 SGHVS, CDR2 FQNEAQ. This CDR3 has 16 residues. Unmatched junction bases numbered 8, after V lost 5 bases and J lost 5 bases. CDR3 nucleotide sequence: TGTGCCAGCAGCCTAGGGACTAGCGGGGTGGGGGAGACCCAGTACTTC. Amino acid sequence: CASSLGTSGVGETQYF.

The chain has TRBV7-2 and TRBJ1-2; perhaps TRBD1 as D (5 bases). V gave up 2 bases and J gave up 1 base, with 8 bases separating them. Germline CDR1 and CDR2: SGHTA and FQGNSA. This CDR3 is built from 14 residues. The CDR3 spells CASSLPGLNYGYTF. The CDR3 DNA reads TGTGCCAGCAGCTTACCGGGACTTAACTATGGCTACACCTTC.

This chain joins TRBV9 and TRBJ2-2; D ambiguous. Germline CDR1 and CDR2: SGDLS and YYNGEE. V was shortened by 0 bases and J by 6 bases, with 18 bases between the two germline ends. This CDR3 contains 17 residues. The DNA for the CDR3 is TGTGCCAGCAGCGTAGCTCTTCGCGGTCGAACATCCGGGGAGCTGTTTTTT. This translates into CASSVALRGRTSGELFF.

V gene TRBV7-2 combines with J gene TRBJ2-1, with D perhaps TRBD1 (6 bases). Trimming stripped 5 bases from V and 8 bases from J, with 25 bases between. CDR3 size: 17 residues. Germline V lookup: CDR1 SGHTA, CDR2 FQGNSA. CDR3 loop: CASSENRARAILDEQFF. CDR3 coding DNA: TGTGCCAGCAGCGAAAACAGGGCTAGGGCCATTCTCGATGAGCAGTTCTTC.

The chain combines TRBV5-4 with TRBJ1-5, with D perhaps matching TRBD1 (6 bases). The germline CDR1 and CDR2 sequences are SGHNT and YYREEE (reference sequence). V was pared by 0 bases and J by 3 bases, with 7 bases between. The CDR3 loop spans 14 amino acids. The CDR3 is CASSLAGDNQPQHF. As DNA, the CDR3 is TGTGCCAGCAGCTTGGCAGGGGACAATCAGCCCCAGCATTTT.

The CDR3 loop reads CASSLRPGEAIYF. The CDR3 DNA sequence: TGTGCCAGCAGCTTACGGCCCGGCGAGGCCATATATTTT. The chain links TRBV7-9 to TRBJ1-3, with D hard to call. Germline CDR1 and CDR2: SEHNR and FQNEAQ (reference sequence). The CDR3 is 13 residues long. V dropped 2 bases and J dropped 11 bases, with 13 bases sitting between them.

For this clone: The same CDR3 is also encoded by other DNA sequences in this sample. The J gene is TRBJ2-7, the V gene TRBV28, with TRBD2 identical over 8 bases. CDR3 length equals 14 residues. V shed 8 bases and J 5 bases; nucleotides not matched to a gene: 11. Germline values: CDR1 MDHEN, CDR2 SYDVKM. CDR3 nucleotides: TGTGCCAGCGGCCCCGGGACTAGTGGCCACGAGCAGTACTTC. Its translation is CASGPGTSGHEQYF.

V and J are TRBV7-9 and TRBJ2-3; D gene uncertain. Trimming shortened V by 2 bases and J by 0 bases, and 15 bases separated the two germline ends. This CDR3 is 17 amino acids long. CDR1 and CDR2 (germline): SEHNR, FQNEAQ (reference sequence). The CDR3 loop reads CASSLTLAAPSTDTQYF. As DNA, the CDR3 is TGTGCCAGCAGCTTAACCCTGGCGGCCCCTAGCACAGATACGCAGTATTTT.

This clone was seen more than once but under ten times. The V call is TRBV11-1, the J call TRBJ2-7; 7 nucleotides agree with TRBD2. CDR3 length equals 15 residues. The V gene's germline CDR1 is SGHAT and CDR2 FQDESV (reference sequence). V lost 5 bases to trimming and J lost 3 bases; unmatched junction nucleotides: 10. The CDR3 nucleotides are TGTGCCAGCAGCGCTCCGGGGGGAAGGGGCTACGAGCAGTACTTC. Encoded protein: CASSAPGGRGYEQYF.

The rearrangement joins TRBV6-4 to TRBJ2-1; TRBD2 agrees at 9 bases. From germline, CDR1 is MRHNA and CDR2 SNTAGT. The ends lost 3 bases at V and 9 bases at J; junction bases unmatched: 12. The CDR3 spans 16 residues. In nucleotides, the CDR3 is TGTGCCAGCAGTGAGAGGCTAGCGGGGCCGGGGGGTGAGCAGTTCTTC. Translated: CASSERLAGPGGEQFF.

The chain links TRBV30 to TRBJ2-2; 8 bases fit TRBD2. Germline CDR1 GTSNPN, CDR2 SVGIG (reference sequence). CDR3 length: 12 residues. The trim removed 4 bases at V and 7 bases at J, leaving 2 bases unmatched. CDR3 residues: CAWTGGGGELFF. In DNA, the CDR3 is TGTGCCTGGACGGGGGGGGGCGGGGAGCTGTTTTTT.

For this clone: Mismatch with germline at one junction end may stem from a read error. The chain is built from TRBV7-9 and TRBJ2-5; 8 bases line up with TRBD2. This CDR3 contains 16 residues. The V gene's germline CDR1 is SEHNR and CDR2 FQNEAQ (reference sequence). DNA of the CDR3: TGTTCCAGCAGCTTAGCGGGGCGGGAGTACCAAGAGACCCAGTACTTC. Amino acids: CSSSLAGREYQETQYF. Supplemented by reference TRBV7-9 and TRBJ2-5, the full variable domain reads DTGVSQNPRHKITKRGQNVTFRCDPISEHNRLYWYRQTLGQGPEFLTYFQNEAQLEKSRLLSDRFSAERPKGSFSTLEIQRTEQGDSAMYLCSSSLAGREYQETQYFGPGTRLLVL.

The V gene is TRBV19, the J gene TRBJ2-7, with TRBD2 identical over 7 bases. The germline CDR1 and CDR2 sequences are LNHDA and SQIVND (reference sequence). V trimming: 9 bases; J trimming: 7 bases; junction bases outside the gene matches: 12. CDR3 length: 13 residues. For the CDR3, the DNA is TGTGCCAGCGGACGGACTAGATCGGCGGAGCAGTACTTC. This translates into CASGRTRSAEQYF.

The chain's CDR3 is CASSLRGYEQYF. The CDR3 DNA sequence: TGTGCCAGCAGCTTAAGGGGCTACGAGCAGTACTTC. The chain links TRBV7-2 to TRBJ2-7; D may be TRBD1 (5 bases). Germline lookup yields CDR1 SGHTA and CDR2 FQGNSA. The CDR3 totals 12 residues. Trimming shortened V by 2 bases and J by 3 bases, and 5 bases separated the two germline ends.

The chain couples TRBV19 to TRBJ1-1; D unresolved. CDR1 is LNHDA and CDR2 is SQIVND in the germline V gene (reference sequence). The CDR3 is 12 residues long. Trimming cost V 7 bases and J 5 bases, with 11 bases left between them. CDR3 bases: TGTGCCAGTAAAACTGGTTGGACTGAAGCTTTCTTT. Its translation: CASKTGWTEAFF. Together with reference TRBV19 and TRBJ1-1, the CDR3 gives the full variable domain: DGGITQSPKYLFRKEGQNVTLSCEQNLNHDAMYWYRQDPGQGLRLIYYSQIVNDFQKGDIAEGYSVSREKKESFPLTVTSAQKNPTAFYLCASKTGWTEAFFGQGTRLTVV.

This clone has just a few counts. V is TRBV6-1 and J is TRBJ1-1, with D uncertain. Trimming removed 5 bases from V and 0 bases from J, with 7 bases in between. Germline CDR1 reads MNHNS; CDR2 reads SASEGT. This CDR3 is built from 13 residues. CDR3 coding DNA: TGTGCCAGCAGTAGGGAGATGAACACTGAAGCTTTCTTT. It codes for CASSREMNTEAFF.

This chain uses TRBV6-5 with TRBJ1-5; 9 bases match TRBD1. The V gene's germline CDR1 is MNHEY and CDR2 SVGAGI. Trimming at V came to 4 bases and at J to 3 bases, leaving 4 bases not matched to a gene. This CDR3 is 15 amino acids long. The CDR3: CASSFTGGDNQPQHF. The CDR3 bases are TGTGCCAGCAGTTTCACAGGGGGCGACAATCAGCCCCAGCATTTT.